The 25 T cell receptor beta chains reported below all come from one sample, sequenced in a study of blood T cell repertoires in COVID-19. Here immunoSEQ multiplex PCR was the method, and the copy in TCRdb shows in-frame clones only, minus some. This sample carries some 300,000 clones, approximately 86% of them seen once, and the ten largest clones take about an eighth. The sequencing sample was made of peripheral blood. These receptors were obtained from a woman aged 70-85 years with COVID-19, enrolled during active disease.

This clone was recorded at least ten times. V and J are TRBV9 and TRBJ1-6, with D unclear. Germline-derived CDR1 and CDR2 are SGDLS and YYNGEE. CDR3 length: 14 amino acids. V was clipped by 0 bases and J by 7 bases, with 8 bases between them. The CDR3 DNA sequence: TGTGCCAGCAGCGTAGACTTTCGGAATTCACCCCTCCACTTT. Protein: CASSVDFRNSPLHF. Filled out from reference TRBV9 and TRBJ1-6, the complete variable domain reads DSGVTQTPKHLITATGQRVTLRCSPRSGDLSVYWYQQSLDQGLQFLIQYYNGEERAKGNILERFSAQQFPDLHSELNLSSLELGDSALYFCASSVDFRNSPLHFGNGTRLTVT.

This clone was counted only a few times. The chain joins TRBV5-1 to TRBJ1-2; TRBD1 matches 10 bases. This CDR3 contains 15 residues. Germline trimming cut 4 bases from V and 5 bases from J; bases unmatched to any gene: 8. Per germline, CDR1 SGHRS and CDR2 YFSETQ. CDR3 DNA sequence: TGCGCCAGCAGCCGGGACGGGACAGGGGCTTATGGCTACACCTTC. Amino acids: CASSRDGTGAYGYTF.

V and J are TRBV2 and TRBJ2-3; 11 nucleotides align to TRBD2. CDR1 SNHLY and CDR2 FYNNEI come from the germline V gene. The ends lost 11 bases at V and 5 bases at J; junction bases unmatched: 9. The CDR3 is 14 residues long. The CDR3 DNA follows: TGTGCCTGCTCCGGACTAGCGGGCTTAGATACGCAGTATTTT. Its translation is CACSGLAGLDTQYF.

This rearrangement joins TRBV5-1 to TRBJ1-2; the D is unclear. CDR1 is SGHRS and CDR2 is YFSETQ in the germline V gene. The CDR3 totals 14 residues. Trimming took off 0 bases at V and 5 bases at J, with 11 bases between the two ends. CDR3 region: CASSLDSDLYGYTF. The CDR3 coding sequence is TGCGCCAGCAGCTTGGATAGTGATCTTTATGGCTACACCTTC.

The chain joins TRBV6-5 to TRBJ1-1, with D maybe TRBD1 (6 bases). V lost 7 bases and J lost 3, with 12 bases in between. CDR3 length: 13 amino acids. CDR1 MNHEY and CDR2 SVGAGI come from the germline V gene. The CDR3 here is CASKQGMYTEAFF. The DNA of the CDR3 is TGTGCCAGCAAGCAGGGGATGTACACTGAAGCTTTCTTT.

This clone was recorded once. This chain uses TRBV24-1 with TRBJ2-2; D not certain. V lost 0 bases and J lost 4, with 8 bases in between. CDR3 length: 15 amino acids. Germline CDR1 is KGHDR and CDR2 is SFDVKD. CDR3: CATSDLGQSTGELFF. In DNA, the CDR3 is TGTGCCACCAGTGATTTGGGCCAAAGCACCGGGGAGCTGTTTTTT.

The CDR3 bases are TGTGCCAGCAGTTTTGGTGGCAGGGAATCGACGACCCTCCACTTT. It yields the protein CASSFGGRESTTLHF. The V gene is TRBV27, the J gene TRBJ1-6, with D tentatively TRBD1 (5 bases). Germline CDR1 MNHEY, CDR2 SMNVEV (reference sequence). Deletions cut 3 bases from V and 14 bases from J, with 20 bases between. The CDR3 is 15 amino acids.

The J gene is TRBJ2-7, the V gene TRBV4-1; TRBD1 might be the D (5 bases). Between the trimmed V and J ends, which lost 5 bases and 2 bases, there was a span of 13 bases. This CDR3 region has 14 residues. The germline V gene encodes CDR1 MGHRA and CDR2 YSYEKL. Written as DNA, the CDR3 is TGCGCCAGCAGCTTCCAGACAGAGGCCTACGAGCAGTACTTC. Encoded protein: CASSFQTEAYEQYF.

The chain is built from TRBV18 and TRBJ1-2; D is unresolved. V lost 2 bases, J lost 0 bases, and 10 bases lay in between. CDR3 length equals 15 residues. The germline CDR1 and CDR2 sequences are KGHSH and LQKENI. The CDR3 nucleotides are TGTGCCAGCTCACCAGGGCAGATAGCTAACTATGGCTACACCTTC. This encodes CASSPGQIANYGYTF.

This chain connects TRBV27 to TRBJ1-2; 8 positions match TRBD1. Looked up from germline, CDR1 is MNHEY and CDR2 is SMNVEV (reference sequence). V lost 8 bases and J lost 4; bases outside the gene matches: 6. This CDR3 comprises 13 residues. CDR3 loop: CASSKDRVYGYTF. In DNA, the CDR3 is TGTGCCAGCTCCAAGGACAGGGTCTATGGCTACACCTTC.

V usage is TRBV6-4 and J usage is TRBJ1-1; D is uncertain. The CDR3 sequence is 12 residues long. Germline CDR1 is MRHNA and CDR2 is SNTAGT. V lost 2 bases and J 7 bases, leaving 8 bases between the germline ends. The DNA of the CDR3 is TGTGCCAGCAGTGACCCCCCCGGTGAAGCTTTCTTT. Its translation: CASSDPPGEAFF.

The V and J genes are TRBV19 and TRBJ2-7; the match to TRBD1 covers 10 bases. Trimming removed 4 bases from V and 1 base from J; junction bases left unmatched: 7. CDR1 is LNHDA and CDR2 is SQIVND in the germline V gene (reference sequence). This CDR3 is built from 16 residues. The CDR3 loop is CASSTRPGQGSYEQYF. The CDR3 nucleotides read TGTGCCAGTAGTACAAGGCCGGGACAGGGGTCCTACGAGCAGTACTTC.

The CDR3 loop is CASAPPGSPSETQYF. DNA for the CDR3: TGTGCTAGTGCCCCGCCAGGGTCCCCGTCCGAGACCCAGTACTTC. The rearrangement uses TRBV12-5 and TRBJ2-5; TRBD1 might be the D (5 bases). Trimming removed 7 bases from V and 5 bases from J, with 20 bases in between. CDR1 and CDR2 from the germline V gene are LGHNT and FRNRAP. The CDR3 contains 15 residues.

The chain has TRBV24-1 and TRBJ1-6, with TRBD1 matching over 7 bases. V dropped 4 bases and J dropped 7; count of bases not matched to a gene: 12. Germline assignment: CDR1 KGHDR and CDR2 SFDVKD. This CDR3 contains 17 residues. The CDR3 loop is CATSDAYRGPGNSPLHF. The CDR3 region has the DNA TGTGCCACCAGTGACGCTTACAGGGGCCCTGGGAATTCACCCCTCCACTTT.

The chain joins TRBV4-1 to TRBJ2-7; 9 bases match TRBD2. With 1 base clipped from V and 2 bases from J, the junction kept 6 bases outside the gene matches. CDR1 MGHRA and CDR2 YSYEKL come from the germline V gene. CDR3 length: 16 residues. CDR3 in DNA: TGCGCCAGCAGCCAAGCCCCCCTAGCGGGAACCTACGAGCAGTACTTC. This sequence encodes CASSQAPLAGTYEQYF.

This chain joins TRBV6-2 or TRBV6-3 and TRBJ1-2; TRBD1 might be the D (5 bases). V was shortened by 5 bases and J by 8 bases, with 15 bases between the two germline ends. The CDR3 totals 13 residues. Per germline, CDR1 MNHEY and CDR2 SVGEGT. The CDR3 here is CASSPDSNMGYTF. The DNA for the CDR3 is TGTGCCAGCAGTCCAGACAGTAACATGGGCTACACCTTC.

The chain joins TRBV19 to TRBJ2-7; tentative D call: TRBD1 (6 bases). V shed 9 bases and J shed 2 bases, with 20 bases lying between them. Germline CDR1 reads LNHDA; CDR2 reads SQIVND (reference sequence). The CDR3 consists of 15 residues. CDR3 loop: CASALQGRGPYEQYF. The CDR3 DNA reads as TGTGCCAGCGCCCTACAGGGAAGAGGACCCTACGAGCAGTACTTC.

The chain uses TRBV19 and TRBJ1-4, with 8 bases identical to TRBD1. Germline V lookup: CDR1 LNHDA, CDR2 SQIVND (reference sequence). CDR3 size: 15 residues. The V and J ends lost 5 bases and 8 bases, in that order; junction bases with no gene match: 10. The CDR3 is CASSPLVRGPEKLFF. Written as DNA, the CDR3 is TGTGCCAGTAGTCCCCTGGTCAGGGGGCCCGAAAAACTGTTTTTT.

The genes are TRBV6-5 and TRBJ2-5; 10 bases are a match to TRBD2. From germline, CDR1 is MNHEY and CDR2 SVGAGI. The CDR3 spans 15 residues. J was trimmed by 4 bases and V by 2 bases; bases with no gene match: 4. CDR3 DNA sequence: TGTGCCAGCAGTTACGAGTTAGCGGGGGGAGAGACCCAGTACTTC. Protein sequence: CASSYELAGGETQYF.

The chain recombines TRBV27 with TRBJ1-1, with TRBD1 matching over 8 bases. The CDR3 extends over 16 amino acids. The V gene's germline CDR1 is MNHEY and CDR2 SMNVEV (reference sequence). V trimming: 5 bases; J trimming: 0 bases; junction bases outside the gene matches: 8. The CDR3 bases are TGTGCCAGCAGTGCCCGGACAGGGACTGTGAACACTGAAGCTTTCTTT. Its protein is CASSARTGTVNTEAFF.

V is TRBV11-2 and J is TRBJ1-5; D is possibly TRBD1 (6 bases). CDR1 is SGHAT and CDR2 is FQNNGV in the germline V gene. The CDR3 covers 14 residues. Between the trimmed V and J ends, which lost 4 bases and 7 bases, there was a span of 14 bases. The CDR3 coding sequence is TGTGCCAGCAGCTCCCCGGACAGAAACCAGCCCCAGCATTTT. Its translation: CASSSPDRNQPQHF.

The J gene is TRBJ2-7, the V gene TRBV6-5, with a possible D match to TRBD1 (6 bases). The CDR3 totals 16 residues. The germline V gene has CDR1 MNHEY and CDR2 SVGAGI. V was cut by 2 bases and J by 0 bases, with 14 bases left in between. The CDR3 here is CASSYHRDTSSYEQYF. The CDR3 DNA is TGTGCCAGCAGTTACCACCGGGACACCTCCTCCTACGAGCAGTACTTC.

The chain's CDR3 is CASSLGDRGYAEAFF. The CDR3 nucleotides read TGTGCCAGCAGCTTAGGGGACAGGGGGTACGCTGAAGCTTTCTTT. V gene TRBV7-9 combines with J gene TRBJ1-1; 11 bases are shared with TRBD1. Germline CDR1 SEHNR, CDR2 FQNEAQ (reference sequence). Trimming took 1 base from V and 6 from J; bases not matched to a gene: 4. There are 15 residues in the CDR3. The whole variable domain, remainder taken from reference TRBV7-9 and TRBJ1-1, is DTGVSQNPRHKITKRGQNVTFRCDPISEHNRLYWYRQTLGQGPEFLTYFQNEAQLEKSRLLSDRFSAERPKGSFSTLEIQRTEQGDSAMYLCASSLGDRGYAEAFFGQGTRLTVV.

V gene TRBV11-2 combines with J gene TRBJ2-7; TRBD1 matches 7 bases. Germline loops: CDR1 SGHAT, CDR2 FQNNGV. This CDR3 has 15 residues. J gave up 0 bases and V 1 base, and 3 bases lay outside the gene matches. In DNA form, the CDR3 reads TGTGCCAGCAGCTTAGCGACAGGGAACTCCTACGAGCAGTACTTC. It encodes CASSLATGNSYEQYF.

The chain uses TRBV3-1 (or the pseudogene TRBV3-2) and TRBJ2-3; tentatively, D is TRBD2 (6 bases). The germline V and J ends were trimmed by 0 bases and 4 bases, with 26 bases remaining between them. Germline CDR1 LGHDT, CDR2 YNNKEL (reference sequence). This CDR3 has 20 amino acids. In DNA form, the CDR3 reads TGTGCCAGCAGCCAAGATCGGTACATGGCTAGCGCCGGAGGGGCAGATACGCAGTATTTT. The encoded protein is CASSQDRYMASAGGADTQYF.